The subject of this entry is one T cell receptor (beta chain). Per sample, extraction of total RNA gave at least 5.5 micrograms in every case. Next came a second PCR, run for about 6 to 12 cycles, which used a sample-barcoded 5' primer along with a J-beta primer mix. TCRdb reanalysed the 5' RACE reads using MiXCR and keeps one entry per CDR3 protein. The repertoire holds under 2 million distinct CDR3 sequences, with roughly a third as singletons. The V gene lost 4 bases and the J gene lost 5 bases, with 11 bases spanning the gap. CDR1 is SNHLY, CDR2 FYNNEI, per germline. The CDR3 sequence is 13 residues long. The data are from a study of blood T cells in healthy people across ages.

Sequences were obtained from blood. The TCR was taken from a woman in her twenties or thirties in good health. J is TRBJ1-1 and V is TRBV2, with D uncertain. The CDR3 coding sequence is TGTGCCAGCAGTGGGCACGGGGAAACTGAAGCTTTCTTT. Translating gives CASSGHGETEAFF.